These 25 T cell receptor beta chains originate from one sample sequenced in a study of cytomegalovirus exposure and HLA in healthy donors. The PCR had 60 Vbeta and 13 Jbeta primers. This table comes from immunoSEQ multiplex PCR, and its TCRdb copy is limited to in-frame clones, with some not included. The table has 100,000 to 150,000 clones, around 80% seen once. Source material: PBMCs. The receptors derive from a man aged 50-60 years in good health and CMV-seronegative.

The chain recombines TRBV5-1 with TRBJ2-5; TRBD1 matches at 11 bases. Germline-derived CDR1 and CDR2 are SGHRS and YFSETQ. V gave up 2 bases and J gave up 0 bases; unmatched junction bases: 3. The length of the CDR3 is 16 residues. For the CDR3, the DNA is TGCGCCAGCAGCTTCGGGACAGGGGGATACCAAGAGACCCAGTACTTC. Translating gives CASSFGTGGYQETQYF.

In DNA form, the CDR3 reads TGCGCCAGCAGCTTGGTTAGCGGGGGTAGCACAGATACGCAGTATTTT. It encodes CASSLVSGGSTDTQYF. J is TRBJ2-3 and V is TRBV5-1, with 9 nucleotides matching TRBD2. The CDR3 is 16 residues long. V gave up 0 bases and J gave up 0 bases; unmatched junction bases: 2. CDR1 and CDR2 from the germline V gene are SGHRS and YFSETQ.

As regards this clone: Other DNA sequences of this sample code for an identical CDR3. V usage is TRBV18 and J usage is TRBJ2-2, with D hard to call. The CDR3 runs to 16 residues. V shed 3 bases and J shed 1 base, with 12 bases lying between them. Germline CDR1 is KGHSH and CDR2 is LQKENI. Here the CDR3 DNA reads TGTGCCAGCTCACCCGCCCCGAGGAGGAACACCGGGGAGCTGTTTTTT. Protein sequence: CASSPAPRRNTGELFF.

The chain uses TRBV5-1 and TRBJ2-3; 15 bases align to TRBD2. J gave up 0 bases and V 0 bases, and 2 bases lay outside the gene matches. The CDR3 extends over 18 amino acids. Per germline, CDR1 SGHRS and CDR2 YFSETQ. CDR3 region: CASSLGGTSGGSTDTQYF. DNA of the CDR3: TGCGCCAGCAGCTTGGGCGGGACTAGCGGGGGGAGCACAGATACGCAGTATTTT.

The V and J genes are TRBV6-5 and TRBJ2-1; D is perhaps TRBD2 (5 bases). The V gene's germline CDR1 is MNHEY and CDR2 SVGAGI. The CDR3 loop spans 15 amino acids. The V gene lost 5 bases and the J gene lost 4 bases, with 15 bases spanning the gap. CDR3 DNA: TGTGCCAGCAGTCGGACCAACCGCGGGTACAATGAGCAGTTCTTC. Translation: CASSRTNRGYNEQFF.

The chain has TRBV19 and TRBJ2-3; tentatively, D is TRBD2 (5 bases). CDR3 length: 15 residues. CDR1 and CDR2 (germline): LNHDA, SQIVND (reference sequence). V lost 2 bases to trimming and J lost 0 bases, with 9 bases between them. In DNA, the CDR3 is TGTGCCAGTAGTATATCAGGACTGAGCACAGATACGCAGTATTTT. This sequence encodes CASSISGLSTDTQYF.

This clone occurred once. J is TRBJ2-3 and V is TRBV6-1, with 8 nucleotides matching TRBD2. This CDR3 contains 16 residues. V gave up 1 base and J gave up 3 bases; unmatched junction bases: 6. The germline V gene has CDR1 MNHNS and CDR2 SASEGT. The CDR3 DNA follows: TGTGCCAGCAGTGAAGGAAGCGGGGGCCGGACAGATACGCAGTATTTT. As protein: CASSEGSGGRTDTQYF.

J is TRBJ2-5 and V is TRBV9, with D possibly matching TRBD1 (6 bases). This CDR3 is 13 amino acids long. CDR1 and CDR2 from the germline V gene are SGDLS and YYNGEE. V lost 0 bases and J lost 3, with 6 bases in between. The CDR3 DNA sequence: TGTGCCAGCAGCGTAGAGGGGGAAGAGACCCAGTACTTC. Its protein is CASSVEGEETQYF.

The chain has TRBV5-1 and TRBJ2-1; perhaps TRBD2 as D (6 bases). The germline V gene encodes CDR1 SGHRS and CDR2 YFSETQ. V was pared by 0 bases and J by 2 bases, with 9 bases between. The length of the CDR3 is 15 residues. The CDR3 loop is CASSLGRTTYNEQFF. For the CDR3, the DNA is TGCGCCAGCAGCTTGGGAAGGACTACCTACAATGAGCAGTTCTTC.

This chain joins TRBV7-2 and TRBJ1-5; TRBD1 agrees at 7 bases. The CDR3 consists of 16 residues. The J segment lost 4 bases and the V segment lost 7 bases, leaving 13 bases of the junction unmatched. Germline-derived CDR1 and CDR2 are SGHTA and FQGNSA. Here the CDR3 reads CASTDGQQGRNQPQHF. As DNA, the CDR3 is TGTGCCAGCACCGATGGACAACAGGGGAGGAATCAGCCCCAGCATTTT.

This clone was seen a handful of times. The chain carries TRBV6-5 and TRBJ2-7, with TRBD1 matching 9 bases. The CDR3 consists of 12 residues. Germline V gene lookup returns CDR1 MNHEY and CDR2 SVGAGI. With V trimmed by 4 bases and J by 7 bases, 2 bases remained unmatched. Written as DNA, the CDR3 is TGTGCCAGCAGTTCCGGGACAGGGGAGCAGTACTTC. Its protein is CASSSGTGEQYF.

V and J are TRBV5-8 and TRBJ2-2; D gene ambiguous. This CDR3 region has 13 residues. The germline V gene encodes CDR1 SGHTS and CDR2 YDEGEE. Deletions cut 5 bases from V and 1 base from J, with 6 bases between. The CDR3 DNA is TGTGCCAGCAGTAACAAGAACACCGGGGAGCTGTTTTTT. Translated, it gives CASSNKNTGELFF. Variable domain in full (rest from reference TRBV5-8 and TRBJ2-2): EAGVTQSPTHLIKTRGQQATLRCSPISGHTSVYWYQQALGLGLQFLLWYDEGEERNRGNFPPRFSGRQFPNYSSELNVNALELEDSALYLCASSNKNTGELFFGEGSRLTVL.

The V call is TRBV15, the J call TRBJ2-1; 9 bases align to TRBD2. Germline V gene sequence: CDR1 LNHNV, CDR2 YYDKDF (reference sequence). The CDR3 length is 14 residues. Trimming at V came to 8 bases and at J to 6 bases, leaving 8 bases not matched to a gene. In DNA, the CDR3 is TGTGCCACCCGACGAGCGGGGGGCCGCAATGAGCAGTTCTTC. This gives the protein CATRRAGGRNEQFF.

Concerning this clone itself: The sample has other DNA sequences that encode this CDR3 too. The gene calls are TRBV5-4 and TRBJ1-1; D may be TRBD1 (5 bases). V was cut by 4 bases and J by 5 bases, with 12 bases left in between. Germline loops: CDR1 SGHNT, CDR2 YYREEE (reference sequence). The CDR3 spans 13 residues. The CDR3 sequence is CASSRRGGTEAFF. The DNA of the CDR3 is TGTGCCAGCAGCCGGAGGGGCGGGACTGAAGCTTTCTTT.

CDR3 nucleotide sequence: TGTGCCAGCAGCTGGGGACAGGGGGCCTCTGGAAACACCATATATTTT. This gives the protein CASSWGQGASGNTIYF. The chain carries TRBV5-4 and TRBJ1-3; 12 bases map to TRBD1. The CDR3 sequence is 16 residues long. Germline loops: CDR1 SGHNT, CDR2 YYREEE (reference sequence). Trimming took 3 bases from V and 0 from J; bases not matched to a gene: 1.

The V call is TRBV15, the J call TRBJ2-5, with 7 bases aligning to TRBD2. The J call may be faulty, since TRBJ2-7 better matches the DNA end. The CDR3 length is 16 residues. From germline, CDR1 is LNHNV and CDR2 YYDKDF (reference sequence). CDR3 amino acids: CATSRDRAAGLYEQYF. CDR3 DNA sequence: TGTGCCACCAGCAGAGATCGGGCAGCGGGGCTCTACGAGCAGTACTTC.

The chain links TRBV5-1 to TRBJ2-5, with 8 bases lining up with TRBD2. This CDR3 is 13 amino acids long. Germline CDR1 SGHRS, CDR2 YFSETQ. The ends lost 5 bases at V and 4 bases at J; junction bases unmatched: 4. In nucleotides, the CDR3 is TGCGCCAGCAGATTCGCGGGGGGAGAGACCCAGTACTTC. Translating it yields CASRFAGGETQYF. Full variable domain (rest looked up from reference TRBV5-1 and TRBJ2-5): KAGVTQTPRYLIKTRGQQVTLSCSPISGHRSVSWYQQTPGQGLQFLFEYFSETQRNKGNFPGRFSGRQFSNSRSEMNVSTLELGDSALYLCASRFAGGETQYFGPGTRLLVL.

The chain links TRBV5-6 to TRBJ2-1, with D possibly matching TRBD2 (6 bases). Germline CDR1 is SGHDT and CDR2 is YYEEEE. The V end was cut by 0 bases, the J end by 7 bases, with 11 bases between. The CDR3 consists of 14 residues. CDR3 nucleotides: TGTGCCAGCAGCTTGGAACTAGCTCTGAATGAGCAGTTCTTC. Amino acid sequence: CASSLELALNEQFF. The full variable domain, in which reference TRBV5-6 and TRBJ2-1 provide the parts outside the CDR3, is DAGVTQSPTHLIKTRGQQVTLRCSPKSGHDTVSWYQQALGQGPQFIFQYYEEEERQRGNFPDRFSGHQFPNYSSELNVNALLLGDSALYLCASSLELALNEQFFGPGTRLTVL.

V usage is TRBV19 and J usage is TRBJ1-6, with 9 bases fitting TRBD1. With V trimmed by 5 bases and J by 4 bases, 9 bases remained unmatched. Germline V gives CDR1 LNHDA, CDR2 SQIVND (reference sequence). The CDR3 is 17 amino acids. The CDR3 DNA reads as TGTGCCAGTAGTCCCGACGGGACAGGGCAGTATAATTCACCCCTCCACTTT. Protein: CASSPDGTGQYNSPLHF.

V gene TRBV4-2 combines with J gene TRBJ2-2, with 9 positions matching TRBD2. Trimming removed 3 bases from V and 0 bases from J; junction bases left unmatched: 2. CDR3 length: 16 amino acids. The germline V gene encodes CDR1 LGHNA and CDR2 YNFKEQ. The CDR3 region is CASSQERGANTGELFF. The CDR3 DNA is TGTGCCAGCAGCCAGGAGCGGGGGGCGAACACCGGGGAGCTGTTTTTT.

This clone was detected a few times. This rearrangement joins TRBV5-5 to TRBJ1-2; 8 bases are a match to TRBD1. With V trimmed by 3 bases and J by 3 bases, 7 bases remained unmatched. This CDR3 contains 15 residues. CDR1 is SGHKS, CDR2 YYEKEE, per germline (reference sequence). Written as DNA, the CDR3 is TGTGCCAGCAGCTCCCACCCGGGACAGGACTATGGCTACACCTTC. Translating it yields CASSSHPGQDYGYTF. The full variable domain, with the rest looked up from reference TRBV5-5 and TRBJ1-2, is DAGVTQSPTHLIKTRGQQVTLRCSPISGHKSVSWYQQVLGQGPQFIFQYYEKEERGRGNFPDRFSARQFPNYSSELNVNALLLGDSALYLCASSSHPGQDYGYTFGSGTRLTVV.

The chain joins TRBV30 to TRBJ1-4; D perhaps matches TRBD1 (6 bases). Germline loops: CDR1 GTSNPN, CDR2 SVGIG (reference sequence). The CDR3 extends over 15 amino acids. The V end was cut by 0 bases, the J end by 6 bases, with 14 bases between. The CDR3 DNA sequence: TGTGCCTGGAGTGTAGGGGCAGGGGTCGATGAAAAACTGTTTTTT. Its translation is CAWSVGAGVDEKLFF. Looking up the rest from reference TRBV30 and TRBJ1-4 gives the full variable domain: SQTIHQWPATLVQPVGSPLSLECTVEGTSNPNLYWYRQAAGRGLQLLFYSVGIGQISSEVPQNLSASRPQDRQFILSSKKLLLSDSGFYLCAWSVGAGVDEKLFFGSGTQLSVL.

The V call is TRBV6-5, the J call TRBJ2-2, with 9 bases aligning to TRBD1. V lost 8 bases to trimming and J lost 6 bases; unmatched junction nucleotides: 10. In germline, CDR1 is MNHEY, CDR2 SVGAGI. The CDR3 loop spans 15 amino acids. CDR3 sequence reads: CASATGGALAGELFF. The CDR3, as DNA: TGTGCCAGCGCCACAGGGGGCGCCCTGGCCGGGGAGCTGTTTTTT.

The CDR3 coding sequence is TGTGCCAGCAGCGTAGGTTCCCGGAGCGAGCAGTACTTC. It is translated as CASSVGSRSEQYF. This sequence joins TRBV9 and TRBJ2-7; D is uncertain. V gave up 0 bases and J gave up 6 bases, with 10 bases separating them. Germline loops: CDR1 SGDLS, CDR2 YYNGEE. The length of the CDR3 is 13 residues.

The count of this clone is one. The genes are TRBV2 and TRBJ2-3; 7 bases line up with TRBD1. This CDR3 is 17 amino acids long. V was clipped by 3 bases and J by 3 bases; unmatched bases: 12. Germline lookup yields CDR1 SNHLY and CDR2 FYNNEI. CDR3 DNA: TGTGCCAGCAGTGAGCCAACGACAGGGAAAGATACAGATACGCAGTATTTT. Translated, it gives CASSEPTTGKDTDTQYF.